The clone carrying this T cell receptor (beta chain) has more than one count but fewer than ten. This specimen comes from a study of human T cells and chemical hapten exposure. Study overall: Sensitization involved placing 2% DPC onto a roughly 2 cm by roughly 2 cm region of upper inner arm skin.

A single record per CDR3 protein comes from TCRdb applying MiXCR to the RACE reads. Altogether 70,000 to 90,000 distinct CDR3 sequences are present, 10% being singletons, with the ten largest covering about 5%. Sample time point: patch test 2, 6 weeks after DPC sensitization. The treatment: therapeutic diphenylcyclopropenone sensitization with weekly scalp DPC. Germline V gene sequence: CDR1 SGHRS, CDR2 YFSETQ. The CDR3 is 14 amino acids. V lost 7 bases and J 8 bases, leaving 19 bases between the germline ends. The material was whole blood, obtained in connection with sensitization to the hapten diphenylcyclopropenone (DPC). The chain combines TRBV5-1 with TRBJ2-1, with D possibly TRBD2 on 6 matching bases. The clonotype originates from a woman aged 45 to 65 with alopecia areata. Some clones in this sample may be carry-over from other donors' samples. The CDR3 loop reads CASSEGRRADEQFF. The CDR3 nucleotides read TGCGCCAGCTCGGAGGGACGCCGGGCGGATGAGCAGTTCTTC. The full variable domain, completed using reference TRBV5-1 and TRBJ2-1, is KAGVTQTPRYLIKTRGQQVTLSCSPISGHRSVSWYQQTPGQGLQFLFEYFSETQRNKGNFPGRFSGRQFSNSRSEMNVSTLELGDSALYLCASSEGRRADEQFFGPGTRLTVL.